One and the same sample provided the 27 T cell receptor beta chains below, sequenced in a study of molecular identifiers for immune sequencing clone quantification. TCRdb analysed the PCR reads with MiXCR anew, one entry per CDR3 protein. The data hold 490,000 or so distinct CDR3 sequences, with around a fifth observed a single time. Input material: naive CD8+ T cells from blood, with Jurkat cell RNA spiked in. Described subset: FACS-sorted CD8+CD4-CCR7+CD45RA+ naive T cells. The receptors were sampled from a human donor in good health. Some libraries in this study had Jurkat cell RNA spiked in.

This clonotype was observed many times. V is TRBV7-9 and J is TRBJ2-4, with a possible D match to TRBD2 (7 bases). Germline CDR1 reads SEHNR; CDR2 reads FQNEAQ (reference sequence). There are 13 residues in the CDR3. V lost 5 bases to trimming and J lost 6 bases, with 11 bases between them. The chain's CDR3 is CASSGGAVNIQYF. The CDR3, as DNA: TGTGCCAGCAGCGGGGGGGCCGTAAACATTCAGTACTTC.

At least ten counts were recorded for this clonotype. The rearrangement joins TRBV28 to TRBJ2-7; 9 nucleotides match TRBD2. CDR1 and CDR2 from the germline V gene are MDHEN and SYDVKM. The CDR3 extends over 16 amino acids. Trimming took 0 bases from V and 4 from J; bases not matched to a gene: 7. The CDR3 region has the DNA TGTGCCAGCAGTTTATGGGCTAGCGGGACGATGTACGAGCAGTACTTC. This gives the protein CASSLWASGTMYEQYF.

Many counts were recorded for this clonotype. The V and J genes are TRBV30 and TRBJ1-2; D is possibly TRBD1 (5 bases). The CDR3 loop spans 12 amino acids. Trimming left V 5 bases short and J 4 bases short, with 11 bases between. CDR1 is GTSNPN and CDR2 is SVGIG in the germline V gene (reference sequence). CDR3 DNA: TGTGCCTGGGACCGGGACGGCTATGGCTACACCTTC. It is translated as CAWDRDGYGYTF.

This clonotype was counted at least ten times. The gene calls are TRBV6-1 and TRBJ1-1, with D tentatively TRBD1 (5 bases). Germline CDR1 and CDR2: MNHNS and SASEGT. The V gene lost 2 bases and the J gene lost 7 bases, with 23 bases spanning the gap. CDR3 length equals 17 residues. The CDR3: CASSEFSMRRDPVEAFF. The CDR3 coding sequence is TGTGCCAGCAGTGAATTTTCTATGAGACGGGACCCCGTTGAAGCTTTCTTT.

As concerns this clonotype: A single base separates this from a much larger clone, so it may be a read error. V and J are TRBV19 and TRBJ2-3; TRBD2 matches 10 bases. The ends lost 5 bases at V and 3 bases at J; junction bases unmatched: 5. The germline gives CDR1 LNHDA, CDR2 SQIVND (reference sequence). The CDR3 length is 15 residues. CDR3 residues: CASSPAGGVTDTQYF. CDR3 nucleotides: TGTGCCAGTAGTCCAGCGGGGGGGGTGACAGATACGCAGTATTTT.

This clonotype was found a few times. V and J are TRBV11-2 and TRBJ2-1, with 7 nucleotides matching TRBD1. Germline-derived CDR1 and CDR2 are SGHAT and FQNNGV. J lost 4 bases, V lost 1 base, and 4 bases had no gene match. The CDR3 is 15 residues long. The CDR3 DNA follows: TGTGCCAGCAGCTTAGTGGGACAGAGTTACAATGAGCAGTTCTTC. Translation: CASSLVGQSYNEQFF. Full variable domain (rest looked up from reference TRBV11-2 and TRBJ2-1): EAGVAQSPRYKIIEKRQSVAFWCNPISGHATLYWYQQILGQGPKLLIQFQNNGVVDDSQLPKDRFSAERLKGVDSTLKIQPAKLEDSAVYLCASSLVGQSYNEQFFGPGTRLTVL.

The sample holds many counts of this clonotype. The V gene is TRBV7-9, the J gene TRBJ2-3; D is unclear. The CDR3 length is 15 residues. V dropped 1 base and J dropped 6 bases, with 14 bases sitting between them. The germline CDR1 and CDR2 sequences are SEHNR and FQNEAQ (reference sequence). The CDR3 DNA sequence: TGTGCCAGCAGCTTAGAGGTTGGTAGCTTGGATACGCAGTATTTT. Amino acid sequence: CASSLEVGSLDTQYF.

The chain combines TRBV4-3 with TRBJ1-6, with D perhaps TRBD1 (6 bases). The germline V gene has CDR1 LGHNA and CDR2 YSLEER. Trimming pared 2 bases from V and 8 bases from J, leaving 10 bases between. CDR3 length: 14 amino acids. This CDR3 reads CASSQQGLYSPLHF. In nucleotides, the CDR3 is TGCGCCAGCAGCCAACAGGGGTTGTATTCACCCCTCCACTTT.

This clonotype occurred a few times. This chain links TRBV12-5 with TRBJ2-3; the D is unclear. Between the trimmed V and J ends, which lost 6 bases and 0 bases, there was a span of 13 bases. The CDR3 consists of 15 residues. Germline CDR1 LGHNT, CDR2 FRNRAP. The CDR3 spells CASGDKYSSTDTQYF. DNA of the CDR3: TGTGCTAGTGGCGACAAGTATTCTAGCACAGATACGCAGTATTTT.

The chain joins TRBV4-2 to TRBJ2-7; 9 nucleotides agree with TRBD1. Per germline, CDR1 LGHNA and CDR2 YNFKEQ. Germline trimming cut 7 bases from V and 0 bases from J; bases unmatched to any gene: 1. The CDR3 contains 13 residues. The CDR3: CASKDRGSYEQYF. The CDR3 DNA is TGTGCCAGCAAGGACAGGGGCTCCTACGAGCAGTACTTC.

The chain combines TRBV3-1 with TRBJ2-2, with 12 bases fitting TRBD2. This CDR3 has 20 residues. Germline lookup yields CDR1 LGHDT and CDR2 YNNKEL (reference sequence). V trimming: 0 bases; J trimming: 5 bases; junction bases outside the gene matches: 13. Here the CDR3 reads CASSQDPLAGGPLETGELFF. The DNA for the CDR3 is TGTGCCAGCAGCCAAGATCCTCTAGCGGGAGGGCCACTGGAGACCGGGGAGCTGTTTTTT. Full variable domain (rest looked up from reference TRBV3-1 and TRBJ2-2): DTAVSQTPKYLVTQMGNDKSIKCEQNLGHDTMYWYKQDSKKFLKIMFSYNNKELIINETVPNRFSPKSPDKAHLNLHINSLELGDSAVYFCASSQDPLAGGPLETGELFFGEGSRLTVL.

This clonotype was observed a handful of times. This chain uses TRBV20-1 with TRBJ1-5, with TRBD1 matching over 7 bases. This CDR3 is built from 12 residues. Looked up from germline, CDR1 is DFQATT and CDR2 is SNEGSKA (reference sequence). The CDR3 DNA sequence: TGCAGAGCCGGGACAGATAATCAGCCCCAGCATTTT. Translating it yields CRAGTDNQPQHF.

This clonotype was observed a handful of times. The chain has TRBV20-1 and TRBJ2-7; 8 bases match TRBD2. V gave up 0 bases and J gave up 3 bases; unmatched junction bases: 7. The length of the CDR3 is 15 residues. Germline-derived CDR1 and CDR2 are DFQATT and SNEGSKA (reference sequence). CDR3 sequence (DNA): TGCAGTGCTAGAGATTTGCGGGAGGAAATCTACGAGCAGTACTTC. Translating gives CSARDLREEIYEQYF.

This chain links TRBV4-1 with TRBJ2-7; 7 bases are shared with TRBD1. With V trimmed by 5 bases and J by 3 bases, 10 bases remained unmatched. Germline CDR1 MGHRA, CDR2 YSYEKL. CDR3 size: 15 residues. In DNA, the CDR3 is TGCGCCAGCAGCGCGATACAGGGGTTTGTCTACGAGCAGTACTTC. Its translation is CASSAIQGFVYEQYF.

This clonotype showed up just once. This could be a read error, since a much larger clone is one nucleotide away. V usage is TRBV6-2 or TRBV6-3 and J usage is TRBJ2-5; TRBD2 agrees at 7 bases. With V trimmed by 7 bases and J by 6 bases, 8 bases remained unmatched. The CDR3 sequence is 13 residues long. Germline V gives CDR1 MNHEY, CDR2 SVGEGT. Here the CDR3 reads CASKEGGEKTQYF. The CDR3, as DNA: TGTGCCAGCAAGGAGGGAGGGGAGAAGACCCAGTACTTC.

This chain connects TRBV7-2 to TRBJ2-3; 12 bases align to TRBD2. The CDR3 has 18 amino acids. V trimming: 4 bases; J trimming: 7 bases; junction bases outside the gene matches: 15. Germline lookup yields CDR1 SGHTA and CDR2 FQGNSA. In nucleotides, the CDR3 is TGTGCCAGCAGCTCCGATCTAGCGGGAGGGTTTCGGGCCAATACGCAGTATTTT. Its translation: CASSSDLAGGFRANTQYF.

V and J are TRBV6-1 and TRBJ2-7; weak D call: TRBD1 (5 bases). The CDR3 has 12 amino acids. Germline values: CDR1 MNHNS, CDR2 SASEGT. V was shortened by 6 bases and J by 5 bases, with 11 bases between the two germline ends. CDR3 nucleotide sequence: TGTGCCAGCAGAGAAACAGGCCACGAGCAGTACTTC. Amino acid sequence: CASRETGHEQYF.

Turning to this clonotype: A clone one base away is much larger, so this may be a read error. The chain recombines TRBV2 with TRBJ1-1; maybe TRBD1 (5 bases). The V gene's germline CDR1 is SNHLY and CDR2 FYNNEI. The CDR3 extends over 11 amino acids. The CDR3 DNA sequence: TGTGCCAGCAGTGTGGGGGTAAGAGCTCTCTTT. Protein product: CASSVGVRALF.

This clonotype showed up many times. The rearrangement joins TRBV25-1 to TRBJ2-7; 9 bases line up with TRBD1. V trimming: 5 bases; J trimming: 3 bases; junction bases outside the gene matches: 5. Germline assignment: CDR1 MGHDK and CDR2 SYGVNS. The CDR3 length is 14 residues. The CDR3 here is CASSTGTGFYEQYF. DNA of the CDR3: TGTGCCAGCAGTACAGGGACAGGGTTCTACGAGCAGTACTTC.

A single count supports this clonotype. A junction boundary mismatches the germline segment, possibly from a read error. The V and J genes are TRBV2 and TRBJ2-6; the D gene could be TRBD1 or TRBD2 (5 bases each). The CDR3 contains 13 residues. Germline values: CDR1 SNHLY, CDR2 FYNNEI. This chain's CDR3 is CAILRGGANVLIF. CDR3 DNA sequence: TGTGCCATCCTGAGGGGTGGGGCCAACGTCCTGATTTTC.

This chain connects TRBV7-9 to TRBJ2-2; 7 positions match TRBD2. The V gene end was trimmed by 4 bases and the J gene end by 3 bases; junction bases not matched to a gene: 8. This CDR3 region has 16 residues. Germline CDR1 SEHNR, CDR2 FQNEAQ (reference sequence). The CDR3 reads CASSSPTSYHTGELFF. The CDR3 coding sequence is TGTGCCAGCAGCTCTCCGACTAGCTACCACACCGGGGAGCTGTTTTTT.

This clonotype occurred a few times. J is TRBJ2-3 and V is TRBV6-5; D uncertain. In germline, CDR1 is MNHEY, CDR2 SVGAGI. This CDR3 contains 14 residues. V was clipped by 0 bases and J by 4 bases, with 8 bases between them. The CDR3 nucleotides are TGTGCCAGCAGTTACTCGCCCCTTGCAGATACGCAGTATTTT. This sequence encodes CASSYSPLADTQYF.

There are a few counts of this clonotype. The chain joins TRBV19 to TRBJ1-5; TRBD1 aligns across 10 bases. The trim removed 6 bases at V and 4 bases at J, leaving 6 bases unmatched. Germline V gives CDR1 LNHDA, CDR2 SQIVND (reference sequence). The CDR3 length is 15 residues. CDR3 in DNA: TGTGCCAGTAGCATGGGACAGGGGACGAATCAGCCCCAGCATTTT. Amino acids: CASSMGQGTNQPQHF.

On this clonotype: A clone one base away is much larger, so this may be a read error. The rearrangement links TRBV7-9 to TRBJ2-5, with 9 bases lining up with TRBD2. CDR3 size: 17 residues. Germline V CDR1 and CDR2: SEHNR, FQNEAQ (reference sequence). The V gene end was trimmed by 6 bases and the J gene end by 1 base; junction bases not matched to a gene: 12. CDR3: CASSTIRLAVIQETQYF. Written as DNA, the CDR3 is TGTGCCAGCAGTACTATTAGACTAGCGGTGATCCAAGAGACCCAGTACTTC.

The genes are TRBV12-3 or TRBV12-4 and TRBJ2-5, with 7 bases fitting TRBD1. Trimming at V came to 1 base and at J to 7 bases, leaving 6 bases not matched to a gene. The CDR3 spans 14 residues. CDR3 amino acids: CASSLGQGPGTQYF. DNA of the CDR3: TGTGCCAGCAGTTTAGGACAGGGTCCAGGGACCCAGTACTTC.

CDR3 in DNA: TGCGCCAGCAGCCAAAAGGAGGGCCTTCCCGGGGATCAGCCCCAGCATTTT. Protein product: CASSQKEGLPGDQPQHF. The rearrangement joins TRBV4-1 to TRBJ1-5; D unresolved. Germline V gene sequence: CDR1 MGHRA, CDR2 YSYEKL. CDR3 size: 17 residues. Trimming took 2 bases from V and 5 from J, leaving 19 bases between them.

This clonotype was observed at least ten times. V usage is TRBV5-6 and J usage is TRBJ2-5; no firm D call. CDR3 length: 14 amino acids. Germline CDR1 and CDR2: SGHDT and YYEEEE. The V and J ends lost 4 bases and 2 bases respectively, with 12 bases between them. As DNA, the CDR3 is TGTGCCAGCAGCCCGCCTAGTGCTCAAGAGACCCAGTACTTC. It specifies CASSPPSAQETQYF.